This TCR beta chain was retrieved from a study of cytomegalovirus exposure and HLA in healthy donors. In regard to this clone: Its cognate antigen is unknown.

Unmatched junction bases numbered 9, after V lost 6 bases and J lost 4 bases. This CDR3 region has 16 residues. Per the germline V gene, CDR1 is MDHEN and CDR2 is SYDVKM. Vbeta (60) and Jbeta (13) primers were used in the PCR. The protocol was immunoSEQ multiplex PCR, while the TCRdb copy is restricted to in-frame clones and leaves out a portion. The table includes 100,000 to 150,000 clones, about 78% detected once. Study conclusions and caveats: Reportedly, HLA-A and HLA-B alleles of most subjects were accurately predicted from TCR beta. A later analysis reported that several of the most significant clusters appeared to be linked to common viral pathogens, among them Epstein-Barr virus. Researchers had no immune exposure information except CMV serostatus available.

The gene calls are TRBV28 and TRBJ2-1; 10 bases map to TRBD2. The sequencing sample was made of PBMCs. The clonotype comes from a human donor in good health. The CDR3 reads CASSRGLAEGYNEQFF. CDR3 nucleotides: TGTGCCAGCAGCCGAGGACTAGCGGAGGGATACAATGAGCAGTTCTTC.